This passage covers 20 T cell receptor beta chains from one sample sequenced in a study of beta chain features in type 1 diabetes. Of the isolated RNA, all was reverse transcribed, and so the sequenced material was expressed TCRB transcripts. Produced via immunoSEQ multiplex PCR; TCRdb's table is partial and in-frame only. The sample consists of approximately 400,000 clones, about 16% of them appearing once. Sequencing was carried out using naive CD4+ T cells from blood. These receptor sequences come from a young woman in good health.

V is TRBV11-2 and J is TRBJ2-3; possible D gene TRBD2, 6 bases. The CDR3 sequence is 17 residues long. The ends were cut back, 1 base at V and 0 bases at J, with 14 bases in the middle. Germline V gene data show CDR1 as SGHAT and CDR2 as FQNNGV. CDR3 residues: CASSLAGAPFSTDTQYF. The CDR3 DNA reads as TGTGCCAGCAGCTTAGCGGGAGCTCCGTTTAGCACAGATACGCAGTATTTT.

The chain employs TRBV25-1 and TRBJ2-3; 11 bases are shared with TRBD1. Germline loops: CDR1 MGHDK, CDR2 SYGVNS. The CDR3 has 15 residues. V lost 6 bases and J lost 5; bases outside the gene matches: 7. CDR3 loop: CASSVGGTGGDTQYF. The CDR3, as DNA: TGTGCCAGCAGCGTGGGTGGGACAGGGGGAGATACGCAGTATTTT.

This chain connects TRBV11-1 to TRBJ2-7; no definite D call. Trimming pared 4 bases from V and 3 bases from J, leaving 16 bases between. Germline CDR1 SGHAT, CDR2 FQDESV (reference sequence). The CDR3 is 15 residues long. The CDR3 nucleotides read TGTGCCAGCAGCTCCCGCTTTGGCACCGACTACGAGCAGTACTTC. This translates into CASSSRFGTDYEQYF.

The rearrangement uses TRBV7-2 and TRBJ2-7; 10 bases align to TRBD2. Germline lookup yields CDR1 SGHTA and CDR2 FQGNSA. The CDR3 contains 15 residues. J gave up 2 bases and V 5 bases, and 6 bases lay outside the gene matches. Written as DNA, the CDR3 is TGTGCCAGCAGCACCAGCGGGAGGGCGACCTACGAGCAGTACTTC. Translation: CASSTSGRATYEQYF.

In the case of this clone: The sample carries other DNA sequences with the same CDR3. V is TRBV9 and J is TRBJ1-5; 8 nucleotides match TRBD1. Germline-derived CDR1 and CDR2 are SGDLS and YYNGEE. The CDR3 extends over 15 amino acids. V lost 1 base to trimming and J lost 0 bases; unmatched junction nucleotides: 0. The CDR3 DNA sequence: TGTGCCAGCAGCGTAACAGGGGGTAGCAATCAGCCCCAGCATTTT. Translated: CASSVTGGSNQPQHF.

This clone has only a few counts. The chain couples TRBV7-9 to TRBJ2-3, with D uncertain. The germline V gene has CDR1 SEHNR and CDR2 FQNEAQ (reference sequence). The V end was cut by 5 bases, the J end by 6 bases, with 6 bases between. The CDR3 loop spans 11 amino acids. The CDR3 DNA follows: TGTGCCAGCAGCCAGGTGGATACGCAGTATTTT. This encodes CASSQVDTQYF.

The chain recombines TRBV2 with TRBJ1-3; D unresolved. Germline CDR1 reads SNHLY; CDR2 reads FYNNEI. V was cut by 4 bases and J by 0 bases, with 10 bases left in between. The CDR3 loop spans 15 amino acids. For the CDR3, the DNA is TGTGCCAGCAGTGTTCTCGGACTCTCTGGAAACACCATATATTTT. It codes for CASSVLGLSGNTIYF.

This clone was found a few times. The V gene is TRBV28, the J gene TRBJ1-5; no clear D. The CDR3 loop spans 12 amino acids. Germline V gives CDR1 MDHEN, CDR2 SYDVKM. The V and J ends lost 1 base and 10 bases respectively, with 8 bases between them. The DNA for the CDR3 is TGTGCCAGCAGTTTATTAGCGGGCCCCCAGCATTTT. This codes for CASSLLAGPQHF.

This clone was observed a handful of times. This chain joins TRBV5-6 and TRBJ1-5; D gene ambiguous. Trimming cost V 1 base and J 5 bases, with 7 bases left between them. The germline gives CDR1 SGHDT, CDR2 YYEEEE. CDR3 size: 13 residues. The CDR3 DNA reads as TGTGCCAGCAGCTTGAATCCGGATCAGCCCCAGCATTTT. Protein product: CASSLNPDQPQHF.

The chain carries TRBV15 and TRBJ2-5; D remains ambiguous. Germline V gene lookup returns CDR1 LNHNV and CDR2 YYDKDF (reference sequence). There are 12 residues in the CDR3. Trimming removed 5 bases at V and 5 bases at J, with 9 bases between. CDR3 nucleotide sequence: TGTGCCACCAGCGCCCCGGAGGAGACCCAGTACTTC. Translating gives CATSAPEETQYF.

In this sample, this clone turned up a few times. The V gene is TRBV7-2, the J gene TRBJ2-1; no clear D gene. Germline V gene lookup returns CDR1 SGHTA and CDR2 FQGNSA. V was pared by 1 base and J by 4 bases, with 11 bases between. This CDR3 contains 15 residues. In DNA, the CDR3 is TGTGCCAGCAGCTTAGGAGCTAGTTTGTACAATGAGCAGTTCTTC. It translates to CASSLGASLYNEQFF.

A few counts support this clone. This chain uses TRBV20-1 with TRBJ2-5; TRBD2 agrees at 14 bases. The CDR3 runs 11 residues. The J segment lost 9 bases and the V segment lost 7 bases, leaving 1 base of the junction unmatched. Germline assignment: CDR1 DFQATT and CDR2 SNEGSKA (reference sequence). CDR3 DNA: TGCAGTGGACTAGCGGGAGGGGCCCAGTACTTC. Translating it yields CSGLAGGAQYF.

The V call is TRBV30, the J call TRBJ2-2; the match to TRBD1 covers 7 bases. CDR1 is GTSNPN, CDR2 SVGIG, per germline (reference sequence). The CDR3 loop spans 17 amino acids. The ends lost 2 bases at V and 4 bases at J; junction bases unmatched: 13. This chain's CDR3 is CAWSTTGVRTITGELFF. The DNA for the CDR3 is TGTGCCTGGAGTACAACAGGGGTTAGAACAATCACCGGGGAGCTGTTTTTT.

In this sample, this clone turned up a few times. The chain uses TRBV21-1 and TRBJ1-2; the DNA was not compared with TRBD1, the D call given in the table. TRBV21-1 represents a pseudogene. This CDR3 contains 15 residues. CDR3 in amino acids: CASSKGQDSNYGYTF. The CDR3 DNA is TGTGCCAGCAGCAAGGGACAGGATAGCAACTATGGCTACACCTTC.

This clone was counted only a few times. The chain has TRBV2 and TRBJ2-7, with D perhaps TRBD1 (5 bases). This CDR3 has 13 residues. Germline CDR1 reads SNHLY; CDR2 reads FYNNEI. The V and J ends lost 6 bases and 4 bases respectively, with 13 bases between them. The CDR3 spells CASSVRQLYEQYF. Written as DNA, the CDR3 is TGTGCCAGCAGCGTCCGACAGCTATACGAGCAGTACTTC. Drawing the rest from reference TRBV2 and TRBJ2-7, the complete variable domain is EPEVTQTPSHQVTQMGQEVILRCVPISNHLYFYWYRQILGQKVEFLVSFYNNEISEKSEIFDDQFSVERPDGSNFTLKIRSTKLEDSAMYFCASSVRQLYEQYFGPGTRLTVT.

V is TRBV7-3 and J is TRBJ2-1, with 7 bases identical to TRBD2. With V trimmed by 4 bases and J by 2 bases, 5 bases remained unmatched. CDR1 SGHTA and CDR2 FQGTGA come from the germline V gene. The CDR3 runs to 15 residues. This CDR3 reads CASSSAGNPYNEQFF. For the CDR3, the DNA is TGTGCCAGCAGCTCAGCGGGGAACCCCTACAATGAGCAGTTCTTC.

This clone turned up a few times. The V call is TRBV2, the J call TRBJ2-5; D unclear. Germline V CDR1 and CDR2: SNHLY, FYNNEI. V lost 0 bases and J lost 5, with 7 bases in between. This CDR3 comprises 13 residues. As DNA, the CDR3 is TGTGCCAGCAGTGAAGCAACCCGGGAGACCCAGTACTTC. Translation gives CASSEATRETQYF.

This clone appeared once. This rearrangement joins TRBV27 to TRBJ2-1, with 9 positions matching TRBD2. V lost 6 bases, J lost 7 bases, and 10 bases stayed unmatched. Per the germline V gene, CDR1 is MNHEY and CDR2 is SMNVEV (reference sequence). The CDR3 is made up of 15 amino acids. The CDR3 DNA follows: TGTGCCAGCAGAGGAGGGACTAGCTATTATAATGAGCAGTTCTTC. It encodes CASRGGTSYYNEQFF.

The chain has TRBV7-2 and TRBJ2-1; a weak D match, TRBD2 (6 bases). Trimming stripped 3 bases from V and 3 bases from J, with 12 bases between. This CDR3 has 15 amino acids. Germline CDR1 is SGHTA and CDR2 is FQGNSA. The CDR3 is CASSFSRRDYNEQFF. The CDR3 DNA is TGTGCCAGCAGCTTCTCGCGGAGGGACTACAATGAGCAGTTCTTC.

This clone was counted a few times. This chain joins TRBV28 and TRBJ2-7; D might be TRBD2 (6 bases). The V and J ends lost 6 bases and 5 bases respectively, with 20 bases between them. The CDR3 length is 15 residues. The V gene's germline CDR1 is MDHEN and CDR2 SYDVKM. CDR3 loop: CASSSPQLRGNEQYF. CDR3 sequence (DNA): TGTGCCAGCAGCTCCCCCCAGCTGCGGGGTAACGAGCAGTACTTC. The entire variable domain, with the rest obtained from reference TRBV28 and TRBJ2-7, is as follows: DVKVTQSSRYLVKRTGEKVFLECVQDMDHENMFWYRQDPGLGLRLIYFSYDVKMKEKGDIPEGYSVSREKKERFSLILESASTNQTSMYLCASSSPQLRGNEQYFGPGTRLTVT.